This T cell receptor (beta chain) originates from a study of T cell repertoires in cytomegalovirus infection. Turning to the study itself: Matching HLA type and CMV infection were both indicated by public TCR beta signatures.

This clonotype was counted only a few times. The target antigen is unknown. In TCRdb, the reads were re-called with MiXCR into one record per CDR3 protein. The top ten hold over 11% of the sample, which has roughly 990,000 distinct CDR3 sequences, 31% seen once. Sequences were derived from cultured CD8+ T cells from PBMCs, sampled from culture after CMV antigen stimulation. This TCR came from a human donor in good health (CMV status not recorded). Some clones in this sample may be carry-over from other donors' samples.

CDR3 coding DNA: TGTGCCAGCAGCCTTAGCGGGGAGATTAGCACAGATACGCAGTATTTT. Amino acid sequence: CASSLSGEISTDTQYF. V gene TRBV6-5 combines with J gene TRBJ2-3; 8 nucleotides align to TRBD2. Germline assignment: CDR1 MNHEY and CDR2 SVGAGI. The CDR3 sequence is 16 residues long. V shed 6 bases and J 0 bases; nucleotides not matched to a gene: 8.